Shown below are 22 T cell receptor beta chains from a single sample sequenced in a study of CD8 T cells in ankylosing spondylitis. TCRdb re-derived calls from the 5' RACE reads in MiXCR, one entry per CDR3 protein. The data show under 85,000 distinct CDR3 sequences, roughly 5.3% seen once. The source material was blood, either unsorted or a sorted T cell fraction (not recorded which). These receptors were obtained from a male donor with ankylosing spondylitis or in good health (not recorded which).

In this sample, this clonotype turned up many times. The chain couples TRBV3-1 to TRBJ2-2; 8 bases align to TRBD1. This CDR3 is built from 16 residues. Losses at the gene ends were 1 base for V and 5 bases for J; bases not matched to a gene: 6. In germline, CDR1 is LGHDT, CDR2 YNNKEL (reference sequence). The CDR3 sequence: CASSQGQGHGTGELFF. In DNA form, the CDR3 reads TGTGCCAGCAGCCAAGGACAGGGGCATGGTACCGGGGAGCTGTTTTTT.

In its sample, this clonotype was seen a few times. This could be a read error, since a much larger clone is one nucleotide away. The V call is TRBV18, the J call TRBJ2-3, with no clear D. This CDR3 contains 11 residues. The germline CDR1 and CDR2 sequences are KGHSH and LQKENI. CDR3 in amino acids: CVSSTRDTQYF. The CDR3 DNA sequence: TGTGTCAGCTCAACGAGGGATACGCAGTATTTT. Based on the CDR3 plus reference TRBV18 and TRBJ2-3, the full variable domain is NAGVMQNPRHLVRRRGQEARLRCSPMKGHSHVYWYRQLPEEGLKFMVYLQKENIIDESGMPKERFSAEFPKEGPSILRIQQVVRGDSAAYFCVSSTRDTQYFGPGTRLTVL.

This clonotype was seen ten or more times. V and J are TRBV3-1 and TRBJ2-5; D may correspond to TRBD1 or TRBD2 (5 bases each). Germline assignment: CDR1 LGHDT and CDR2 YNNKEL (reference sequence). The CDR3 loop spans 14 amino acids. V was clipped by 4 bases and J by 7 bases, with 16 bases between them. The CDR3 is CASSPKGTSGTQYF. The CDR3 DNA reads as TGTGCCAGCAGCCCCAAAGGGACCTCCGGGACCCAGTACTTC.

This clonotype was seen repeatedly, ten times or more. The gene calls are TRBV29-1 and TRBJ2-1; either TRBD1 or TRBD2 may supply D (5 bases each). The CDR3 extends over 13 amino acids. V was shortened by 7 bases and J by 0 bases, with 10 bases between the two germline ends. Looked up from germline, CDR1 is SQVTM and CDR2 is ANQGSEA. In nucleotides, the CDR3 is TGCAGCGCCGGGGCTAGCTCCTACAATGAGCAGTTCTTC. It translates to CSAGASSYNEQFF.

The table lists this clonotype with many counts. The genes are TRBV7-8 and TRBJ1-5; D is undetermined. V lost 3 bases, J lost 2 bases, and 11 bases lay in between. The CDR3 is made up of 15 amino acids. The V gene's germline CDR1 is SGHVS and CDR2 FQNEAQ. DNA for the CDR3: TGTGCCAGCAGCTTTGACCCCCGGGGCAATCAGCCCCAGCATTTT. Encoded protein: CASSFDPRGNQPQHF.

At least ten counts were recorded for this clonotype. V usage is TRBV5-1 and J usage is TRBJ2-7; no clear D gene. CDR1 is SGHRS, CDR2 YFSETQ, per germline. V was pared by 1 base and J by 3 bases, with 8 bases between. The CDR3 runs to 13 residues. Written as DNA, the CDR3 is TGCGCCAGCAGCTTGTGGGCCAACTACGAGCAGTACTTC. This codes for CASSLWANYEQYF. Using reference TRBV5-1 and TRBJ2-7 for the parts outside the CDR3, the full variable domain is KAGVTQTPRYLIKTRGQQVTLSCSPISGHRSVSWYQQTPGQGLQFLFEYFSETQRNKGNFPGRFSGRQFSNSRSEMNVSTLELGDSALYLCASSLWANYEQYFGPGTRLTVT.

This clonotype occurred many times. This rearrangement joins TRBV5-1 to TRBJ1-2; D gene uncertain. CDR3 length equals 13 residues. V was trimmed by 2 bases and J by 2 bases, leaving 7 bases between them. Germline lookup yields CDR1 SGHRS and CDR2 YFSETQ. The CDR3 loop is CASSFGQNYGYTF. The CDR3, as DNA: TGCGCCAGCAGCTTCGGGCAGAACTATGGCTACACCTTC.

There are many counts of this clonotype. This sequence joins TRBV5-1 and TRBJ1-1; the match to TRBD1 covers 9 bases. Per the germline V gene, CDR1 is SGHRS and CDR2 is YFSETQ. The length of the CDR3 is 15 residues. Trimming took 4 bases from V and 8 from J; bases not matched to a gene: 12. CDR3 residues: CASSASSGTGSEAFF. The CDR3, as DNA: TGCGCCAGCAGCGCATCTTCCGGGACAGGGTCCGAAGCTTTCTTT.

This clonotype was detected ten times or more. This chain links TRBV7-9 with TRBJ2-7; 8 bases line up with TRBD1. The CDR3 is 16 amino acids. Germline loops: CDR1 SEHNR, CDR2 FQNEAQ (reference sequence). V shed 5 bases and J 2 bases; nucleotides not matched to a gene: 11. For the CDR3, the DNA is TGTGCCAGCAGCCCTCAACAGGGGGTGTCAACCTACGAGCAGTACTTC. It encodes CASSPQQGVSTYEQYF.

The sample holds many counts of this clonotype. The rearrangement links TRBV18 to TRBJ1-3; TRBD1 might be the D (6 bases). V was cut by 3 bases and J by 0 bases, with 15 bases left in between. The CDR3 loop spans 17 amino acids. Germline values: CDR1 KGHSH, CDR2 LQKENI. The DNA of the CDR3 is TGTGCCAGCTCACCGGTTCGACAGGCGAGCTCTGGAAACACCATATATTTT. It codes for CASSPVRQASSGNTIYF.

This clonotype has at least ten counts. The V call is TRBV29-1, the J call TRBJ2-7, with 7 nucleotides matching TRBD1. Germline trimming cut 3 bases from V and 6 bases from J; bases unmatched to any gene: 2. This CDR3 contains 11 residues. Germline CDR1 and CDR2: SQVTM and ANQGSEA. CDR3 DNA: TGCAGCGTTGACGACAGGGCCGAGCAGTACTTC. It encodes CSVDDRAEQYF.

This clonotype was seen ten or more times. J is TRBJ1-4 and V is TRBV9; maybe TRBD1 (5 bases). The CDR3 length is 14 residues. Germline V lookup: CDR1 SGDLS, CDR2 YYNGEE. Trimming shortened V by 0 bases and J by 7 bases, and 10 bases separated the two germline ends. The DNA for the CDR3 is TGTGCCAGCAGCGTAGAATCAGGGTCTGAAAAACTGTTTTTT. Translation gives CASSVESGSEKLFF.

At least ten counts were recorded for this clonotype. The rearrangement joins TRBV28 to TRBJ2-3, with 9 bases fitting TRBD1. CDR3 length: 16 residues. Germline V gives CDR1 MDHEN, CDR2 SYDVKM. V was pared by 3 bases and J by 6 bases, with 10 bases of the junction left unmatched. The CDR3 loop is CASSFLTGGRVDTQYF. The CDR3, as DNA: TGTGCCAGCAGTTTCCTAACAGGGGGCCGAGTCGATACGCAGTATTTT.

This clonotype showed up many times. The J gene is TRBJ1-5, the V gene TRBV28; weak D call: TRBD1 (5 bases). V was pared by 6 bases and J by 0 bases, with 12 bases between. This CDR3 has 15 amino acids. Germline V gives CDR1 MDHEN, CDR2 SYDVKM. Here the CDR3 reads CASRGGINSNQPQHF. The CDR3 nucleotides read TGTGCCAGCAGGGGGGGAATAAATAGCAATCAGCCCCAGCATTTT.

This clonotype was seen at least ten times. Germline is not matched at one junction end, which may reflect a read error. V and J are TRBV7-7 and TRBJ2-7; perhaps TRBD2 as D (5 bases). Per the germline V gene, CDR1 is SSHAT and CDR2 is FNYEAQ (reference sequence). This CDR3 is built from 15 residues. CDR3: CASSPDHSGVGEQYF. The CDR3 coding sequence is TGTGCTAGCAGCCCCGATCATTCCGGGGTAGGCGAGCAGTACTTC.

This clonotype was seen ten or more times. The CDR3 spells CASSGRDNNYGYTF. As DNA, the CDR3 is TGCGCCAGCAGCGGCCGGGACAACAACTATGGCTACACCTTC. The chain links TRBV5-1 to TRBJ1-2; maybe TRBD1 (6 bases). CDR1 SGHRS and CDR2 YFSETQ come from the germline V gene. V was pared by 4 bases and J by 2 bases, with 12 bases between. CDR3 length: 14 amino acids.

This clonotype was observed at least ten times. This sequence joins TRBV12-3 or TRBV12-4 and TRBJ1-5; possibly TRBD1 for D (6 bases). This CDR3 spans 15 amino acids. The germline V and J ends were trimmed by 5 bases and 3 bases, with 14 bases remaining between them. CDR3 in amino acids: CASSAIRGTNQPQHF. CDR3 bases: TGTGCCAGCAGTGCAATCAGGGGAACCAATCAGCCCCAGCATTTT.

This clonotype was found many times. V is TRBV6-5 and J is TRBJ1-6; D is undetermined. The V and J ends lost 6 bases and 5 bases respectively, with 14 bases between them. CDR1 is MNHEY, CDR2 SVGAGI, per germline. CDR3 length: 15 residues. CDR3: CASRSGSVNNSPLHF. In DNA form, the CDR3 reads TGTGCCAGCAGGTCGGGGAGCGTTAATAATTCACCCCTCCACTTT.

The sample holds many counts of this clonotype. CDR3 bases: TGTGCCAGCAGTCCCAGCTCGATCCGGTCTGGGCAGTTCTTC. This codes for CASSPSSIRSGQFF. V gene TRBV12-3 or TRBV12-4 combines with J gene TRBJ2-1; D is unclear. V was clipped by 5 bases and J by 12 bases, with 20 bases between them. The CDR3 loop spans 14 amino acids.

This clonotype has ten or more counts. The J gene is TRBJ1-5, the V gene TRBV5-6, with D possibly TRBD1 on 5 matching bases. The CDR3 runs 14 residues. Germline CDR1 SGHDT, CDR2 YYEEEE. V was cut by 4 bases and J by 11 bases, with 19 bases left in between. In DNA, the CDR3 is TGTGCCAGCAGCCCCGGGCAGGGCGCGGGGGCCCAGCATTTT. Translated, it gives CASSPGQGAGAQHF. The full variable domain, in which reference TRBV5-6 and TRBJ1-5 provide the parts outside the CDR3, is DAGVTQSPTHLIKTRGQQVTLRCSPKSGHDTVSWYQQALGQGPQFIFQYYEEEERQRGNFPDRFSGHQFPNYSSELNVNALLLGDSALYLCASSPGQGAGAQHFGDGTRLSIL.

This clonotype has ten or more counts. V gene TRBV27 combines with J gene TRBJ2-1, with 13 positions matching TRBD2. Germline trimming cut 2 bases from V and 6 bases from J; bases unmatched to any gene: 7. The CDR3 is 17 amino acids. In germline, CDR1 is MNHEY, CDR2 SMNVEV (reference sequence). CDR3 loop: CASSLKITSGGVNEQFF. Written as DNA, the CDR3 is TGTGCCAGCAGTTTAAAGATTACTAGCGGGGGGGTCAATGAGCAGTTCTTC.

The sample holds many counts of this clonotype. V gene TRBV9 combines with J gene TRBJ2-7; the D gene is possibly TRBD1 (5 bases). CDR3 length: 13 residues. Trimming took off 3 bases at V and 0 bases at J, with 7 bases between the two ends. Germline loops: CDR1 SGDLS, CDR2 YYNGEE. CDR3 DNA sequence: TGTGCCAGCAGCGGGACAAGCTCCTACGAGCAGTACTTC. Amino acid sequence: CASSGTSSYEQYF.